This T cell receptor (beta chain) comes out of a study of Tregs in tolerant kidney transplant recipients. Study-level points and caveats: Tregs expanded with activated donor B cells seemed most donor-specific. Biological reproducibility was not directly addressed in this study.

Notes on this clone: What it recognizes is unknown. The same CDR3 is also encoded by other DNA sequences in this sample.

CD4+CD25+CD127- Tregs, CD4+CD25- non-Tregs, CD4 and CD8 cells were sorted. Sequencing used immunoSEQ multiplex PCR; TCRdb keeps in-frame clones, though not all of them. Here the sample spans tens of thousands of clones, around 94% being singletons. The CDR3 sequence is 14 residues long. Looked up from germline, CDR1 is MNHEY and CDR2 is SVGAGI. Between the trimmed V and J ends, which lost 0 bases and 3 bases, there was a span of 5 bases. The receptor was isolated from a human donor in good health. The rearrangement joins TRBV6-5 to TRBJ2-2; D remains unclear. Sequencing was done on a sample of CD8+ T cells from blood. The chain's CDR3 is CASSYSGDTGELFF. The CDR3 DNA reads TGTGCCAGCAGTTACTCTGGCGACACCGGGGAGCTGTTTTTT.